These 29 T cell receptor beta chains were sequenced from one sample in a study of beta chain features in type 1 diabetes. The investigators reverse transcribed all of the isolated RNA, so they sequenced expressed TCRB transcripts. Here immunoSEQ multiplex PCR was the method, and the copy in TCRdb shows in-frame clones only, minus some. The sample yields around 300,000 clones, 11% seen once. The sequenced material came from naive CD4+ T cells from blood. These receptor sequences come from a woman between 25 and 40 years old in good health.

The chain couples TRBV5-6 to TRBJ1-1, with 7 positions matching TRBD1. The germline V gene encodes CDR1 SGHDT and CDR2 YYEEEE. The CDR3 covers 11 residues. J lost 8 bases, V lost 5 bases, and 3 bases had no gene match. As DNA, the CDR3 is TGTGCCAGCAGGAAACAGGGGGAAGCTTTCTTT. Amino acid sequence: CASRKQGEAFF.

This chain uses TRBV5-4 with TRBJ2-1; 9 bases match TRBD2. Germline CDR1 reads SGHNT; CDR2 reads YYREEE (reference sequence). V was clipped by 4 bases and J by 5 bases; unmatched bases: 4. The CDR3 sequence is 14 residues long. The CDR3 region is CASSPGTSNNEQFF. CDR3 sequence (DNA): TGTGCCAGCAGCCCTGGGACTAGCAACAATGAGCAGTTCTTC.

This chain uses TRBV19 with TRBJ2-7; 7 positions match TRBD1. In germline, CDR1 is LNHDA, CDR2 SQIVND (reference sequence). This CDR3 spans 15 amino acids. V lost 5 bases and J lost 2; bases outside the gene matches: 9. CDR3 nucleotides: TGTGCCAGTAGTCGTCGACCGGGACAGACCTACGAGCAGTACTTC. Translated, it gives CASSRRPGQTYEQYF.

This clone turned up a few times. CDR3: CASSTTSLASSGANVLTF. The CDR3 nucleotides read TGTGCCAGCAGCACAACGTCCCTCGCTAGCTCTGGGGCCAACGTCCTGACTTTC. The chain is built from TRBV7-3 and TRBJ2-6; D is undetermined. The V end was cut by 5 bases, the J end by 0 bases, with 17 bases between. CDR1 is SGHTA and CDR2 is FQGTGA in the germline V gene. This CDR3 has 18 residues.

V gene TRBV11-2 combines with J gene TRBJ2-7; maybe TRBD2 (6 bases). The V and J ends lost 1 base and 6 bases respectively, with 13 bases between them. Germline V gene data show CDR1 as SGHAT and CDR2 as FQNNGV. This CDR3 is 14 amino acids long. The CDR3 DNA is TGTGCCAGCAGCTTAGCCGCACTGGGACTCGAGCAGTACTTC. Protein sequence: CASSLAALGLEQYF.

The V and J genes are TRBV5-1 and TRBJ2-2, with 8 bases identical to TRBD2. The CDR3 is 18 amino acids. The J segment lost 0 bases and the V segment lost 2 bases, leaving 9 bases of the junction unmatched. Per germline, CDR1 SGHRS and CDR2 YFSETQ. The CDR3 loop reads CASSFVAGGFANTGELFF. CDR3 coding DNA: TGCGCCAGCAGCTTTGTTGCGGGAGGCTTCGCGAACACCGGGGAGCTGTTTTTT.

This clone was counted between two and nine times. The chain couples TRBV9 to TRBJ2-6; D gene uncertain. Germline-derived CDR1 and CDR2 are SGDLS and YYNGEE. V was cut by 0 bases and J by 0 bases, with 10 bases left in between. CDR3 size: 17 residues. The CDR3 DNA reads as TGTGCCAGCAGCGTAGCTGCTCTGGCCTCTGGGGCCAACGTCCTGACTTTC. Its translation: CASSVAALASGANVLTF.

This chain links TRBV28 with TRBJ2-2, with a tentative D call TRBD2 (6 bases). Germline CDR1 reads MDHEN; CDR2 reads SYDVKM. The CDR3 has 11 amino acids. V lost 8 bases and J lost 8, with 9 bases in between. CDR3 residues: CASVGRGELFF. Written as DNA, the CDR3 is TGTGCCAGCGTGGGGAGGGGGGAGCTGTTTTTT.

The genes are TRBV4-2 and TRBJ2-1; 8 bases line up with TRBD2. V shed 0 bases, J shed 1 base, and the junction held 5 bases outside the gene matches. The CDR3 runs 17 residues. Germline assignment: CDR1 LGHNA and CDR2 YNFKEQ. The CDR3 region is CASSQEGLAGSYNEQFF. The CDR3 bases are TGTGCCAGCAGCCAAGAAGGGCTAGCGGGTTCCTACAATGAGCAGTTCTTC.

This clone has only a few counts. The chain employs TRBV6-6 and TRBJ1-2; 9 positions agree with TRBD1. Germline V lookup: CDR1 MNHNY, CDR2 SVGAGI (reference sequence). There are 14 residues in the CDR3. Trimming took 2 bases from V and 6 from J; bases not matched to a gene: 4. The CDR3 bases are TGTGCCAGCAGTTACCCCGGGACAGGGAATGGCTACACCTTC. This codes for CASSYPGTGNGYTF.

Only a few counts were recorded for this clone. The rearrangement uses TRBV18 and TRBJ2-1; 10 bases match TRBD2. CDR3 size: 16 residues. The V gene's germline CDR1 is KGHSH and CDR2 LQKENI. V shed 0 bases and J 6 bases; nucleotides not matched to a gene: 5. The CDR3: CASSPPGLASSNEQFF. CDR3 DNA sequence: TGTGCCAGCTCACCACCGGGACTAGCGAGTTCCAATGAGCAGTTCTTC.

V and J are TRBV6-1 and TRBJ2-5; possibly TRBD1 for D (5 bases). Trimming cost V 0 bases and J 5 bases, with 10 bases left between them. The CDR3 contains 14 residues. Germline V gene sequence: CDR1 MNHNS, CDR2 SASEGT. The DNA of the CDR3 is TGTGCCAGCAGTGAAGCGGCCAGGGTTGAGACCCAGTACTTC. Translation gives CASSEAARVETQYF.

The J gene is TRBJ2-2, the V gene TRBV7-9; no definite D call. V was pared by 1 base and J by 5 bases, with 11 bases between. The CDR3 totals 15 residues. Germline loops: CDR1 SEHNR, CDR2 FQNEAQ (reference sequence). In DNA form, the CDR3 reads TGTGCCAGCAGCTTAGGCACCCTACTAACCGGGGAGCTGTTTTTT. Amino acid sequence: CASSLGTLLTGELFF.

V gene TRBV11-2 combines with J gene TRBJ2-3, with 10 bases aligning to TRBD2. The V gene end was trimmed by 0 bases and the J gene end by 3 bases; junction bases not matched to a gene: 3. The germline V gene has CDR1 SGHAT and CDR2 FQNNGV. The CDR3 spans 16 residues. The CDR3 nucleotides read TGTGCCAGCAGCTTAGATTTGGGACTAGCGACAGATACGCAGTATTTT. It encodes CASSLDLGLATDTQYF.

The chain joins TRBV7-6 to TRBJ2-3; possibly TRBD2 for D (6 bases). This CDR3 is built from 14 residues. From germline, CDR1 is SGHVS and CDR2 FNYEAQ. V was trimmed by 6 bases and J by 2 bases, leaving 12 bases between them. CDR3 sequence (DNA): TGTGCCAGCAGACGCCGGGGGACCACAGATACGCAGTATTTT. Its translation is CASRRRGTTDTQYF.

The rearrangement uses TRBV27 and TRBJ2-2; TRBD2 might be the D (6 bases). The CDR3 spans 15 residues. V dropped 1 base and J dropped 6 bases, with 12 bases sitting between them. Germline loops: CDR1 MNHEY, CDR2 SMNVEV (reference sequence). The DNA for the CDR3 is TGTGCCAGCAGTTTATGGCGGGGAGTCGCCGGGGAGCTGTTTTTT. The encoded protein is CASSLWRGVAGELFF.

V and J are TRBV28 and TRBJ2-7; TRBD2 might be the D (5 bases). The CDR3 is 13 amino acids. Germline CDR1 and CDR2: MDHEN and SYDVKM. V dropped 7 bases and J dropped 2 bases, with 12 bases sitting between them. The CDR3 region is CASTPGITYEQYF. The CDR3 coding sequence is TGTGCCAGCACCCCGGGGATAACCTACGAGCAGTACTTC.

The chain links TRBV29-1 to TRBJ2-5; 8 nucleotides match TRBD2. The CDR3 consists of 14 residues. V shed 4 bases, J shed 5 bases, and the junction held 9 bases outside the gene matches. CDR1 is SQVTM, CDR2 ANQGSEA, per germline. The CDR3 bases are TGCAGCGTTGGTAGGACGGGAGGGCCGGAGACCCAGTACTTC. Protein: CSVGRTGGPETQYF.

The sample holds a few counts of this clone. The J gene is TRBJ2-7, the V gene TRBV15; possibly TRBD2 for D (6 bases). This CDR3 contains 15 residues. Germline CDR1 is LNHNV and CDR2 is YYDKDF (reference sequence). Trimming cost V 0 bases and J 3 bases, with 12 bases left between them. CDR3 loop: CATSREGLASYEQYF. Written as DNA, the CDR3 is TGTGCCACCAGCAGAGAAGGGCTAGCGAGCTACGAGCAGTACTTC.

This chain links TRBV18 with TRBJ2-7, with TRBD1 matching over 7 bases. This CDR3 comprises 15 residues. V trimming: 3 bases; J trimming: 3 bases; junction bases outside the gene matches: 8. Germline V gives CDR1 KGHSH, CDR2 LQKENI. The CDR3: CASSPSQGSGYEQYF. The DNA of the CDR3 is TGTGCCAGCTCACCGTCACAGGGGTCGGGCTACGAGCAGTACTTC.

About this clone itself: This sample includes further DNA sequences coding for the same CDR3. The chain has TRBV18 and TRBJ1-1; D is possibly TRBD1 (6 bases). Deletions cut 3 bases from V and 0 bases from J, with 8 bases between. Looked up from germline, CDR1 is KGHSH and CDR2 is LQKENI. The CDR3 totals 14 residues. DNA for the CDR3: TGTGCCAGCTCACCGGACAGCTTGAACACTGAAGCTTTCTTT. This codes for CASSPDSLNTEAFF.

This rearrangement joins TRBV7-3 to TRBJ2-7, with 7 positions matching TRBD2. V trimming: 3 bases; J trimming: 3 bases; junction bases outside the gene matches: 5. The CDR3 sequence is 14 residues long. CDR1 and CDR2 (germline): SGHTA, FQGTGA. The CDR3 region is CASSFLERDYEQYF. CDR3 in DNA: TGTGCCAGCAGCTTCCTGGAGCGGGACTACGAGCAGTACTTC.

The chain has TRBV9 and TRBJ1-5, with D hard to call. CDR1 is SGDLS and CDR2 is YYNGEE in the germline V gene. V gave up 4 bases and J gave up 7 bases, with 15 bases separating them. CDR3 length: 14 residues. CDR3 nucleotide sequence: TGTGCCAGCAGCCCACACCGGGAGACGCAGCCCCAGCATTTT. Encoded protein: CASSPHRETQPQHF.

V and J are TRBV5-6 and TRBJ1-4; D possibly corresponds to TRBD1 (5 bases). The V gene lost 0 bases and the J gene lost 3 bases, with 6 bases spanning the gap. Germline loops: CDR1 SGHDT, CDR2 YYEEEE. The CDR3 is 14 amino acids. CDR3 sequence: CASSLEGPNEKLFF. In nucleotides, the CDR3 is TGTGCCAGCAGCTTGGAGGGGCCTAATGAAAAACTGTTTTTT.

Only a few counts were recorded for this clone. This chain links TRBV28 with TRBJ2-7; D ambiguous. CDR1 is MDHEN, CDR2 SYDVKM, per germline. The CDR3 loop spans 12 amino acids. V was clipped by 4 bases and J by 2 bases, with 6 bases between them. The CDR3 protein is CASSSSPYEQYF. CDR3 nucleotides: TGTGCCAGCAGTTCCAGTCCCTACGAGCAGTACTTC.

V and J are TRBV28 and TRBJ2-1; 8 bases agree with TRBD2. The CDR3 is made up of 15 amino acids. J gave up 6 bases and V 1 base, and 5 bases lay outside the gene matches. Germline V gives CDR1 MDHEN, CDR2 SYDVKM. DNA of the CDR3: TGTGCCAGCAGTTTATACTCGGGAGGGATCAATGAGCAGTTCTTC. Translation: CASSLYSGGINEQFF.

As to this clone: In the same sample, other DNA sequences code for this CDR3. V usage is TRBV15 and J usage is TRBJ2-1; perhaps TRBD1 as D (5 bases). Trimming stripped 0 bases from V and 0 bases from J, with 6 bases between. The germline gives CDR1 LNHNV, CDR2 YYDKDF (reference sequence). CDR3 length: 15 residues. CDR3 coding DNA: TGTGCCACCAGCAGAGACAGGGACTCCTACAATGAGCAGTTCTTC. Translating it yields CATSRDRDSYNEQFF.

This clone occurred a few times. V usage is TRBV28 and J usage is TRBJ2-5, with TRBD1 matching over 8 bases. The J segment lost 5 bases and the V segment lost 3 bases, leaving 5 bases of the junction unmatched. The CDR3 runs to 14 residues. Per germline, CDR1 MDHEN and CDR2 SYDVKM. CDR3 nucleotide sequence: TGTGCCAGCAGTTTGTCAGGGGGCACCGAGACCCAGTACTTC. Protein product: CASSLSGGTETQYF.

The CDR3 spells CASSPIEGIMSETQYF. The CDR3 DNA sequence: TGTGCCAGCTCACCAATCGAGGGTATTATGTCGGAGACCCAGTACTTC. The rearrangement uses TRBV18 and TRBJ2-5, with D possibly TRBD2 on 5 matching bases. The CDR3 runs 16 residues. Germline CDR1 KGHSH, CDR2 LQKENI. V dropped 2 bases and J dropped 5 bases, with 18 bases sitting between them.